This TCR beta chain was captured by sequencing in a study of radiation and T cells in renal cell carcinoma. The CDR3 has 13 amino acids. The germline CDR1 and CDR2 sequences are MNHEY and SVGAGI. V shed 7 bases and J shed 1 base, with 10 bases lying between them. Sequencing used immunoSEQ multiplex PCR; TCRdb keeps in-frame clones, though not all of them. Among 4,000 or so clones listed, about three fifths were seen once. Treatment indicated: 15 Gy SBRT to primary tumor, nephrectomy 4 weeks later. J is TRBJ1-1 and V is TRBV6-5; maybe TRBD1 (5 bases). The source was tumor tissue, collected from a patient whose treatment included radiotherapy and nephrectomy. The sequence was collected from a woman aged 55-75 years with renal cell carcinoma. The DNA for the CDR3 is TGTGCCAGCACCCAGGGAAAGAACACTGAAGCTTTCTTT. As protein: CASTQGKNTEAFF.